The 31 T cell receptor beta chains given below trace back to one sample, sequenced in a study of identical twins' blood T cells. TCRdb ran MiXCR on the 5' RACE reads and lists one entry per CDR3 protein. The sample includes 300,000 to 450,000 distinct CDR3 sequences, over 25% of them seen just once. Sequenced input: PBMCs. Source of these receptors: a woman aged 18-49 years in good health.

This clonotype was counted ten times or more. The rearrangement uses TRBV15 and TRBJ1-1; D ambiguous. The germline V and J ends were trimmed by 0 bases and 1 base, with 6 bases remaining between them. The CDR3 sequence is 14 residues long. CDR1 is LNHNV and CDR2 is YYDKDF in the germline V gene (reference sequence). DNA for the CDR3: TGTGCCACCAGCAGAGATTTTGGGAACACTGAAGCTTTCTTT. It is translated as CATSRDFGNTEAFF.

In DNA, the CDR3 is TGTGCCATCAGTGAGAGAGCGGACGAAAAACTGTTTTTT. Translation: CAISERADEKLFF. The V call is TRBV10-3, the J call TRBJ1-4; the D is unclear. The CDR3 runs 13 residues. Trimming took 2 bases from V and 8 from J, leaving 9 bases between them. Germline lookup yields CDR1 ENHRY and CDR2 SYGVKD.

The genes are TRBV11-2 and TRBJ1-1; D is ambiguous. Trimming stripped 7 bases from V and 1 base from J, with 16 bases between. Germline assignment: CDR1 SGHAT and CDR2 FQNNGV. The CDR3 totals 15 residues. CDR3 coding DNA: TGTGCCAGCACCTATCAAGGCTGGGGGAACACTGAAGCTTTCTTT. Translating it yields CASTYQGWGNTEAFF.

This clonotype came up once. The J gene is TRBJ1-3, the V gene TRBV20-1; perhaps TRBD1 as D (5 bases). The CDR3 is 16 amino acids. The germline V and J ends were trimmed by 0 bases and 0 bases, with 12 bases remaining between them. The germline V gene has CDR1 DFQATT and CDR2 SNEGSKA (reference sequence). This chain's CDR3 is CSARDSTGRSGNTIYF. CDR3 coding DNA: TGCAGTGCTAGAGATTCAACGGGGCGCTCTGGAAACACCATATATTTT.

This chain joins TRBV10-3 and TRBJ1-2; 8 bases align to TRBD1. V trimming: 10 bases; J trimming: 0 bases; junction bases outside the gene matches: 4. Germline V lookup: CDR1 ENHRY, CDR2 SYGVKD. CDR3 length equals 13 residues. CDR3 in amino acids: CATQGATNYGYTF. The CDR3 DNA reads as TGTGCCACCCAGGGGGCCACTAACTATGGCTACACCTTC.

This clonotype was seen a handful of times. V gene TRBV3-1 combines with J gene TRBJ1-1; D might be TRBD1 (6 bases). Between the trimmed V and J ends, which lost 0 bases and 1 base, there was a span of 6 bases. CDR1 LGHDT and CDR2 YNNKEL come from the germline V gene (reference sequence). The CDR3 has 14 residues. The CDR3 here is CASSQDRGNTEAFF. DNA of the CDR3: TGTGCCAGCAGCCAAGACAGGGGGAACACTGAAGCTTTCTTT.

This clonotype was observed a few times. The chain links TRBV20-1 to TRBJ1-4; no definite D call. Germline values: CDR1 DFQATT, CDR2 SNEGSKA (reference sequence). V was pared by 3 bases and J by 5 bases, with 7 bases between. The CDR3 extends over 12 amino acids. CDR3 bases: TGCAGTGCTAGCTTCGGGAATGAAAAACTGTTTTTT. It encodes CSASFGNEKLFF.

This clonotype showed up just a few times. The chain has TRBV29-1 and TRBJ1-2, with 8 bases aligning to TRBD1. Germline-derived CDR1 and CDR2 are SQVTM and ANQGSEA. The CDR3 consists of 12 residues. Trimming took 3 bases from V and 8 from J; bases not matched to a gene: 5. CDR3 DNA sequence: TGCAGCGTTGATCACAGGGGGGCCGGCTACACCTTC. Its protein is CSVDHRGAGYTF. Full variable domain (outside the CDR3, taken from reference TRBV29-1 and TRBJ1-2): SAVISQKPSRDICQRGTSLTIQCQVDSQVTMMFWYRQQPGQSLTLIATANQGSEATYESGFVIDKFPISRPNLTFSTLTVSNMSPEDSSIYLCSVDHRGAGYTFGSGTRLTVV.

A note on this clonotype: In this CDR3 the conserved last residue, phenylalanine or tryptophan, is missing, so a read error is likely. The V and J genes are TRBV12-3 or TRBV12-4 and TRBJ1-1; possibly TRBD1 for D (5 bases). This CDR3 is 15 amino acids long. V lost 6 bases, J lost 1 base, and 15 bases lay in between. The CDR3 reads CASRLQAFGNTEAFL. The CDR3 region has the DNA TGTGCCAGCAGACTACAGGCCTTCGGGAACACTGAAGCTTTCCTT.

This clonotype has at least ten counts. The chain links TRBV5-1 to TRBJ1-1; no definite D call. Germline-derived CDR1 and CDR2 are SGHRS and YFSETQ. CDR3 length: 14 amino acids. V dropped 6 bases and J dropped 1 base, with 13 bases sitting between them. CDR3 bases: TGCGCCAGCACGTTGAGAGAAACGAACACTGAAGCTTTCTTT. As protein: CASTLRETNTEAFF. Full variable domain (rest looked up from reference TRBV5-1 and TRBJ1-1): KAGVTQTPRYLIKTRGQQVTLSCSPISGHRSVSWYQQTPGQGLQFLFEYFSETQRNKGNFPGRFSGRQFSNSRSEMNVSTLELGDSALYLCASTLRETNTEAFFGQGTRLTVV.

At least ten counts were recorded for this clonotype. CDR3 amino acids: CASSQRAFEAFF. DNA of the CDR3: TGTGCCAGCAGCCAACGGGCTTTTGAAGCTTTCTTT. The chain combines TRBV3-1 with TRBJ1-1; D is undetermined. V dropped 2 bases and J dropped 7 bases, with 8 bases sitting between them. Germline CDR1 is LGHDT and CDR2 is YNNKEL (reference sequence). CDR3 length: 12 amino acids.

The sample holds a few counts of this clonotype. Here the CDR3 DNA reads TGTGCCAGCAGCAAAGCCTATGAAAAACTGTTTTTT. It encodes CASSKAYEKLFF. The chain has TRBV21-1 and TRBJ1-4. TRBV21-1 is shown as a pseudogene. The CDR3 covers 12 residues.

The chain joins TRBV11-2 to TRBJ1-4; D gene uncertain. From germline, CDR1 is SGHAT and CDR2 FQNNGV. V gave up 5 bases and J gave up 7 bases, with 5 bases separating them. The length of the CDR3 is 11 residues. For the CDR3, the DNA is TGTGCCAGCAGCACAGCTGAAAAACTGTTTTTT. Its protein product is CASSTAEKLFF.

This clonotype was detected a few times. The chain joins TRBV7-6 to TRBJ2-5; no firm D call. Germline values: CDR1 SGHVS, CDR2 FNYEAQ. The CDR3 covers 16 residues. Between the trimmed V and J ends, which lost 0 bases and 5 bases, there was a span of 16 bases. CDR3 loop: CASSLAGSSVFETQYF. CDR3 nucleotide sequence: TGTGCCAGCAGCTTAGCCGGTTCATCAGTTTTTGAGACCCAGTACTTC.

The rearrangement joins TRBV5-1 to TRBJ1-2; TRBD1 agrees at 9 bases. Germline V gene lookup returns CDR1 SGHRS and CDR2 YFSETQ. J gave up 6 bases and V 7 bases, and 13 bases lay outside the gene matches. The length of the CDR3 is 15 residues. The CDR3 is CASSDRGAIHHGYTF. DNA for the CDR3: TGCGCCAGCTCAGACAGGGGGGCGATCCATCATGGCTACACCTTC.

J is TRBJ2-1 and V is TRBV29-1; D ambiguous. The length of the CDR3 is 13 residues. CDR1 and CDR2 (germline): SQVTM, ANQGSEA. V lost 4 bases and J 0 bases, leaving 7 bases between the germline ends. This chain's CDR3 is CSVVRSSYNEQFF. CDR3 DNA: TGCAGCGTTGTGAGGAGCTCCTACAATGAGCAGTTCTTC.

The chain combines TRBV2 with TRBJ1-6, with a tentative D call TRBD1 (6 bases). CDR3 size: 14 residues. CDR1 SNHLY and CDR2 FYNNEI come from the germline V gene. Between the trimmed V and J ends, which lost 3 bases and 10 bases, there was a span of 13 bases. Here the CDR3 reads CASSDFTGKSPLHF. In DNA form, the CDR3 reads TGTGCCAGCAGTGATTTTACAGGGAAATCACCCCTCCACTTT.

V usage is TRBV24-1 and J usage is TRBJ2-2, with unresolved D. CDR1 KGHDR and CDR2 SFDVKD come from the germline V gene. The length of the CDR3 is 13 residues. Deletions cut 3 bases from V and 6 bases from J, with 7 bases between. CDR3 amino acids: CATSDPPAGELFF. The CDR3, as DNA: TGTGCCACCAGTGATCCCCCCGCCGGGGAGCTGTTTTTT.

CDR3 bases: TGCAGTGCTCAGACCCCTGAGGGGGCGGCTGGCTACACCTTC. Its protein is CSAQTPEGAAGYTF. The chain uses TRBV20-1 and TRBJ1-2; 7 nucleotides match TRBD1. V shed 5 bases and J 7 bases; nucleotides not matched to a gene: 13. CDR1 and CDR2 (germline): DFQATT, SNEGSKA (reference sequence). CDR3 length: 14 residues.

This CDR3 is CASSFHGQSYGYTF. The CDR3, as DNA: TGTGCCAGCAGTTTCCATGGACAGTCCTATGGCTACACCTTC. The V and J genes are TRBV27 and TRBJ1-2; D may be TRBD1 (6 bases). This CDR3 is 14 amino acids long. Trimming pared 3 bases from V and 4 bases from J, leaving 12 bases between. In germline, CDR1 is MNHEY, CDR2 SMNVEV (reference sequence).

This clonotype was counted only a few times. The rearrangement links TRBV6-2 or TRBV6-3 to TRBJ1-3; D call uncertain. Germline CDR1 is MNHEY and CDR2 is SVGEGT. CDR3 length: 12 amino acids. The V gene lost 5 bases and the J gene lost 3 bases, with 5 bases spanning the gap. CDR3: CASSAIGNTIYF. In DNA form, the CDR3 reads TGTGCCAGCAGTGCCATTGGAAACACCATATATTTT.

The genes are TRBV3-1 and TRBJ1-1; 7 bases line up with TRBD1. The CDR3 spans 15 residues. Germline loops: CDR1 LGHDT, CDR2 YNNKEL (reference sequence). The V gene end was trimmed by 4 bases and the J gene end by 1 base; junction bases not matched to a gene: 6. The CDR3 DNA is TGTGCCAGCAGCCTGCGGGACAGCCCGAACACTGAAGCTTTCTTT. Its protein product is CASSLRDSPNTEAFF.

This clonotype was seen only a few times. This chain joins TRBV11-2 and TRBJ1-1; D is possibly TRBD1 (6 bases). The CDR3 consists of 15 residues. CDR1 SGHAT and CDR2 FQNNGV come from the germline V gene. V gave up 2 bases and J gave up 4 bases, with 14 bases separating them. The CDR3 nucleotides are TGTGCCAGCAGCTTAACAGGGCGATTGATCACTGAAGCTTTCTTT. It translates to CASSLTGRLITEAFF.

About this clonotype: The conserved closing phenylalanine or tryptophan is absent in this CDR3, likely reflecting a read error. V usage is TRBV6-1 and J usage is TRBJ1-1; 9 positions agree with TRBD1. Germline trimming cut 8 bases from V and 0 bases from J; bases unmatched to any gene: 7. This CDR3 is built from 15 residues. CDR1 and CDR2 (germline): MNHNS, SASEGT. CDR3 in DNA: TGTGCCAGCGCGCTGGGACAGGGACTGAACACTGAAGCTTTCCTT. It codes for CASALGQGLNTEAFL.

The table lists this clonotype with a few counts. This chain uses TRBV27 with TRBJ2-1; D may be TRBD2 (6 bases). CDR1 and CDR2 (germline): MNHEY, SMNVEV (reference sequence). V was shortened by 6 bases and J by 2 bases, with 8 bases between the two germline ends. CDR3 length: 13 residues. The CDR3 DNA sequence: TGTGCCAGCAGGCCTAGCGCCTACAATGAGCAGTTCTTC. It specifies CASRPSAYNEQFF.

The table lists this clonotype with a few counts. One end of the junction varies from germline; a read error may be responsible. V and J are TRBV20-1 and TRBJ2-1, with D perhaps matching TRBD2 (7 bases). The CDR3 extends over 13 amino acids. Germline lookup yields CDR1 DFQATT and CDR2 SNEGSKA (reference sequence). CDR3 DNA sequence: TGCAGTGCTAGATCCCTAGGGGGGGGTGTTCCCCCCTTC. Protein product: CSARSLGGGVPPF.

This clonotype was recorded at least ten times. This chain links TRBV29-1 with TRBJ2-1, with TRBD2 matching 8 bases. The V gene's germline CDR1 is SQVTM and CDR2 ANQGSEA. The length of the CDR3 is 13 residues. V gave up 5 bases and J gave up 9 bases; unmatched junction bases: 9. The CDR3 DNA is TGCAGCGTTCGGGGGGGGTTGTACGGTGAGCAGTTCTTC. It codes for CSVRGGLYGEQFF.

The sample holds a few counts of this clonotype. The chain links TRBV10-3 to TRBJ2-3; 7 bases align to TRBD1. Losses at the gene ends were 7 bases for V and 2 bases for J; bases not matched to a gene: 9. CDR3 length: 15 amino acids. Looked up from germline, CDR1 is ENHRY and CDR2 is SYGVKD. The CDR3 DNA sequence: TGTGCCATCACCCCTAGACAGGGTACCACAGATACGCAGTATTTT. This gives the protein CAITPRQGTTDTQYF.

The CDR3 is CSARRGADYNEQFF. As DNA, the CDR3 is TGCAGTGCTAGAAGGGGGGCAGATTACAATGAGCAGTTCTTC. This chain joins TRBV20-1 and TRBJ2-1; D is perhaps TRBD1 or TRBD2 (6 bases each). Germline V lookup: CDR1 DFQATT, CDR2 SNEGSKA (reference sequence). Trimming removed 2 bases from V and 4 bases from J, with 12 bases in between. This CDR3 comprises 14 residues.

This clonotype was observed a few times. The CDR3 region has the DNA TGTGCCAGCAGTCGGGGGACAGGGGGCACAGATACGCAGTATTTT. Its translation: CASSRGTGGTDTQYF. The genes are TRBV6-5 and TRBJ2-3; 10 nucleotides align to TRBD1. The CDR3 runs 15 residues. J was trimmed by 1 base and V by 5 bases; bases with no gene match: 3. Germline CDR1 MNHEY, CDR2 SVGAGI.

This chain connects TRBV29-1 to TRBJ1-1; D is uncertain. From germline, CDR1 is SQVTM and CDR2 ANQGSEA. The V and J ends lost 4 bases and 5 bases respectively, with 11 bases between them. The CDR3 consists of 12 residues. This CDR3 is CSVAQSGTEAFF. CDR3 bases: TGCAGCGTTGCCCAGTCGGGGACTGAAGCTTTCTTT.